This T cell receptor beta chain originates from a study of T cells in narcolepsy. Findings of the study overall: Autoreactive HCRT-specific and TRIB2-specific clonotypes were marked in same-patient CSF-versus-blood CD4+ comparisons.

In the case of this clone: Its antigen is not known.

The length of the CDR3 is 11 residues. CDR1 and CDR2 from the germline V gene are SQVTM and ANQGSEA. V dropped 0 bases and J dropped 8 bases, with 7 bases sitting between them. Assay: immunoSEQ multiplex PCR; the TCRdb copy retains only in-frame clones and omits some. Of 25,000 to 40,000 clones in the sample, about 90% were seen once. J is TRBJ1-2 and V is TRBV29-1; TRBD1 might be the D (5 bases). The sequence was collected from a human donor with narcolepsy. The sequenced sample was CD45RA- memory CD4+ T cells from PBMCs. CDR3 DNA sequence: TGCAGCGTTGAAGAAAGGGGAGGCTACACCTTC. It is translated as CSVEERGGYTF. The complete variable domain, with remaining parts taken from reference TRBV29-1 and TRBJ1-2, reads SAVISQKPSRDICQRGTSLTIQCQVDSQVTMMFWYRQQPGQSLTLIATANQGSEATYESGFVIDKFPISRPNLTFSTLTVSNMSPEDSSIYLCSVEERGGYTFGSGTRLTVV.